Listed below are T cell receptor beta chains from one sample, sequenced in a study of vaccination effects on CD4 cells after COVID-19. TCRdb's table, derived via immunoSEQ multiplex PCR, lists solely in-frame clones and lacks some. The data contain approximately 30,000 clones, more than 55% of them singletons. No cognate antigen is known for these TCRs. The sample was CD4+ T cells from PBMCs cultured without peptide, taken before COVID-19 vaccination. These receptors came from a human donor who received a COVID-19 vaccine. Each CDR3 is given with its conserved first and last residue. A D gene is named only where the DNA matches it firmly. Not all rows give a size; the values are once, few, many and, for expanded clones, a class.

cdr3_aa: CASSPRWTGELFF
cdr3_nt: TGTGCCAGCAGCCCACGATGGACCGGGGAGCTGTTTTTT
clone_size: few
v_call: TRBV2
d_call: -
j_call: TRBJ2-2

cdr3_aa: CASSLTGIGEKLFF
cdr3_nt: TGTGCCAGCTCATTGACGGGTATTGGGGAAAAACTGTTTTTT
clone_size: -
v_call: TRBV6-5
d_call: -
j_call: TRBJ1-4

cdr3_aa: CASVAGTGPGTEAFF
cdr3_nt: TGTGCCAGCGTCGCCGGGACAGGGCCGGGCACTGAAGCTTTCTTT
clone_size: -
v_call: TRBV6-5
d_call: TRBD1
j_call: TRBJ1-1

cdr3_aa: CASKGSEAGNTIYF
cdr3_nt: TGCGCCAGCAAAGGGTCAGAGGCTGGAAACACCATATATTTT
clone_size: -
v_call: TRBV5-1
d_call: -
j_call: TRBJ1-3

cdr3_aa: CASSSGPGQGSYEQYF
cdr3_nt: TGTGCCAGCAGCTCGGGTCCGGGACAGGGGTCCTACGAGCAGTACTTC
clone_size: -
v_call: TRBV5-4
d_call: TRBD1
j_call: TRBJ2-7

cdr3_aa: CASSYSLNQPQHF
cdr3_nt: TGTGCCAGCAGTTACTCCCTAAATCAGCCCCAGCATTTT
clone_size: -
v_call: TRBV6-5
d_call: -
j_call: TRBJ1-5

cdr3_aa: CASSQERGGEGSPLHF
cdr3_nt: TGTGCCAGCAGCCAAGAAAGGGGGGGCGAGGGTTCACCCCTCCACTTT
clone_size: -
v_call: TRBV3-1/TRBV3-2
d_call: -
j_call: TRBJ1-6

cdr3_aa: CATSETGGWGGRAFPSQFF
cdr3_nt: TGTGCCACGTCTGAAACAGGGGGCTGGGGCGGGAGGGCCTTTCCGTCCCAGTTCTTC
clone_size: once
v_call: TRBV11-2
d_call: -
j_call: TRBJ2-1

cdr3_aa: CASSLDSNYGYTF
cdr3_nt: TGTGCCAGCAGCTTAGACTCTAACTATGGCTACACCTTC
clone_size: once
v_call: TRBV7-8
d_call: -
j_call: TRBJ1-2

cdr3_aa: CASSFDFSGTYEQYF
cdr3_nt: TGTGCCAGCAGCTTCGACTTTAGCGGGACCTACGAGCAGTACTTC
clone_size: once
v_call: TRBV7-9
d_call: TRBD2
j_call: TRBJ2-7

cdr3_aa: CASSFGQGNSPLHF
cdr3_nt: TGTGCCAGCAGCTTTGGACAGGGGAATTCACCCCTCCACTTT
clone_size: few
v_call: TRBV11-2
d_call: TRBD1
j_call: TRBJ1-6

cdr3_aa: CASMRGSSYEQYF
cdr3_nt: TGTGCCAGCATGAGGGGGAGCTCCTACGAGCAGTACTTC
clone_size: -
v_call: TRBV6-5
d_call: -
j_call: TRBJ2-7

cdr3_aa: CASSFQAGVMNEQFF
cdr3_nt: TGCGCCAGCAGCTTCCAAGCGGGAGTTATGAATGAGCAGTTCTTC
clone_size: -
v_call: TRBV5-1
d_call: TRBD2
j_call: TRBJ2-1

cdr3_aa: CASSDRQGVTNEKLFF
cdr3_nt: TGTGCCAGCAGTGACCGACAGGGGGTCACTAATGAAAAACTGTTTTTT
clone_size: few
v_call: TRBV6-1
d_call: TRBD1
j_call: TRBJ1-4

cdr3_aa: CASSLGLVKNTEAFF
cdr3_nt: TGTGCCAGCAGCTTGGGACTTGTGAAGAACACTGAAGCTTTCTTT
clone_size: medium-sized
v_call: TRBV5-6
d_call: -
j_call: TRBJ1-1

cdr3_aa: CASSPLEPRGYEQYF
cdr3_nt: TGTGCCAGCAGTCCCCTAGAGCCCCGAGGGTACGAGCAGTACTTC
clone_size: -
v_call: TRBV27
d_call: -
j_call: TRBJ2-7

cdr3_aa: CASSQGRSSLETQYF
cdr3_nt: TGTGCCAGCAGCCAAGGCCGTTCGTCCCTTGAGACCCAGTACTTC
clone_size: -
v_call: TRBV4-2
d_call: -
j_call: TRBJ2-5

cdr3_aa: CASSLGLRETQYF
cdr3_nt: TGTGCCAGCAGCTTGGGACTCCGGGAGACCCAGTACTTC
clone_size: -
v_call: TRBV7-2
d_call: -
j_call: TRBJ2-5

cdr3_aa: CASSLHGDQPQHF
cdr3_nt: TGTGCCAGCAGCTTACATGGGGATCAGCCCCAGCATTTT
clone_size: few
v_call: TRBV7-9
d_call: -
j_call: TRBJ1-5

cdr3_aa: CASSQGMDWESFYEQYF
cdr3_nt: TGTGCCAGCAGCCAAGGAATGGATTGGGAATCTTTTTACGAGCAGTACTTC
clone_size: -
v_call: TRBV3-1/TRBV3-2
d_call: -
j_call: TRBJ2-7

cdr3_aa: CASRSRTSGNYNEQFF
cdr3_nt: TGTGCCAGCAGATCGAGGACTAGCGGGAACTACAATGAGCAGTTCTTC
clone_size: -
v_call: TRBV11-2
d_call: TRBD2
j_call: TRBJ2-1

cdr3_aa: CASREDHYEQYF
cdr3_nt: TGTGCCAGCAGGGAGGATCACTACGAGCAGTACTTC
clone_size: -
v_call: TRBV2
d_call: -
j_call: TRBJ2-7

cdr3_aa: CASSLFTGDDRTEAFF
cdr3_nt: TGCGCCAGCAGCTTGTTTACAGGGGACGACCGCACTGAAGCTTTCTTT
clone_size: -
v_call: TRBV5-1
d_call: TRBD1
j_call: TRBJ1-1

cdr3_aa: CASNPLGLAGDHETQYF
cdr3_nt: TGTGCCAGCAACCCCCTCGGACTAGCGGGAGATCACGAGACCCAGTACTTC
clone_size: -
v_call: TRBV19
d_call: TRBD2
j_call: TRBJ2-5

cdr3_aa: CASSYSRGNGYTF
cdr3_nt: TGTGCCAGCAGTTACTCGAGGGGTAATGGCTACACCTTC
clone_size: -
v_call: TRBV6-5
d_call: -
j_call: TRBJ1-2

cdr3_aa: CASSPGLASPGEQFF
cdr3_nt: TGTGCCAGCTCGCCGGGACTAGCATCCCCAGGTGAGCAGTTCTTC
clone_size: medium-sized
v_call: TRBV18
d_call: TRBD2
j_call: TRBJ2-1

cdr3_aa: CASSWDTSSGNTIYF
cdr3_nt: TGTGCCAGCTCATGGGACACGTCCTCTGGAAACACCATATATTTT
clone_size: -
v_call: TRBV18
d_call: -
j_call: TRBJ1-3

cdr3_aa: CASSLGGWVNNSPLHF
cdr3_nt: TGTGCCAGCAGCTTAGGGGGTTGGGTAAATAATTCACCCCTCCACTTT
clone_size: -
v_call: TRBV13
d_call: -
j_call: TRBJ1-6

cdr3_aa: CASSQIPGAGSSGANVLTF
cdr3_nt: TGCGCCAGCAGCCAGATTCCAGGTGCGGGTAGCTCTGGGGCCAACGTCCTGACTTTC
clone_size: few
v_call: TRBV4-1
d_call: -
j_call: TRBJ2-6

cdr3_aa: CASSPQQETQYF
cdr3_nt: TGTGCCAGCTCACCACAACAAGAGACCCAGTACTTC
clone_size: -
v_call: TRBV18
d_call: -
j_call: TRBJ2-5

cdr3_aa: CASSGELHGYTF
cdr3_nt: TGTGCCAGCAGTGGTGAACTGCATGGCTACACCTTC
clone_size: -
v_call: TRBV25-1
d_call: -
j_call: TRBJ1-2

cdr3_aa: CASSLDSRSTEAFF
cdr3_nt: TGTGCCAGCAGCTTGGACTCAAGGAGCACTGAAGCTTTCTTT
clone_size: -
v_call: TRBV5-8
d_call: -
j_call: TRBJ1-1

cdr3_aa: CASLQQGATGELFF
cdr3_nt: TGTGCCAGCTTACAACAGGGGGCGACCGGGGAGCTGTTTTTT
clone_size: -
v_call: TRBV18
d_call: TRBD1
j_call: TRBJ2-2

cdr3_aa: CASSRGSDSPLHF
cdr3_nt: TGTGCCAGCTCACGGGGGAGCGATTCACCCCTCCACTTT
clone_size: -
v_call: TRBV18
d_call: -
j_call: TRBJ1-6

cdr3_aa: CASSDNYEQYF
cdr3_nt: TGTGCCAGCAGCGATAACTACGAGCAGTACTTC
clone_size: -
v_call: TRBV7-9
d_call: -
j_call: TRBJ2-7

cdr3_aa: CASSLFTTGAVGNTIYF
cdr3_nt: TGTGCCAGCAGCTTATTCACAACAGGGGCGGTTGGAAACACCATATATTTT
clone_size: -
v_call: TRBV7-8
d_call: TRBD1
j_call: TRBJ1-3

cdr3_aa: CASSIQGRGGRTDTQYF
cdr3_nt: TGTGCCAGCAGCATCCAGGGGAGGGGGGGCCGGACAGATACGCAGTATTTT
clone_size: few
v_call: TRBV9
d_call: -
j_call: TRBJ2-3

cdr3_aa: CASSLTAYEQYF
cdr3_nt: TGCGCCAGCAGCCTGACAGCCTACGAGCAGTACTTC
clone_size: -
v_call: TRBV5-1
d_call: -
j_call: TRBJ2-7

cdr3_aa: CASSEYGDVGNQPQHF
cdr3_nt: TGTGCCAGCAGTGAATATGGGGACGTGGGCAATCAGCCCCAGCATTTT
clone_size: -
v_call: TRBV25-1
d_call: -
j_call: TRBJ1-5

cdr3_aa: CASLYLGQGKYEQYF
cdr3_nt: TGTGCCAGCCTATACCTGGGGCAGGGAAAATACGAGCAGTACTTC
clone_size: -
v_call: TRBV6-5
d_call: -
j_call: TRBJ2-7

cdr3_aa: CASSVGGSTPYEQYF
cdr3_nt: TGTGCCAGCAGCGTAGGCGGGAGTACTCCTTACGAGCAGTACTTC
clone_size: -
v_call: TRBV9
d_call: TRBD2
j_call: TRBJ2-7

cdr3_aa: CASSIIAGHGRKTEAFF
cdr3_nt: TGTGCCAGCAGTATTATTGCAGGGCACGGTAGAAAAACTGAAGCTTTCTTT
clone_size: -
v_call: TRBV28
d_call: -
j_call: TRBJ1-1

cdr3_aa: CASSSKTGPRSYEQYF
cdr3_nt: TGTGCCAGCAGCTCAAAGACAGGTCCCCGCTCCTACGAGCAGTACTTC
clone_size: -
v_call: TRBV5-6
d_call: -
j_call: TRBJ2-7

cdr3_aa: CASSPGQGQETQYF
cdr3_nt: TGCGCCAGCAGCCCGGGACAGGGGCAAGAGACCCAGTACTTC
clone_size: -
v_call: TRBV5-1
d_call: TRBD1
j_call: TRBJ2-5